This T cell receptor beta chain was sequenced during a study of cytomegalovirus exposure and HLA in healthy donors. The study ran its PCR with 60 Vbeta and 13 Jbeta primers. TCRdb keeps only in-frame clones here, not all; method: immunoSEQ multiplex PCR. The table shows some 75,000 clones, with around 79% occurring only once. The donors, nominally healthy at sampling, likely had unrecorded immune exposures. Study-level results: The study put under 200 TCR beta chains on its list as cytomegalovirus-associated. Accurate predictions that matched the HLA-A and HLA-B alleles of most subjects were reportedly made from TCR beta sequences.

Worth noting for this clone: Its antigen is undetermined.

This TCR came from a man aged 18 to 30 in good health and CMV-seropositive. The source material was PBMCs.

The chain's CDR3 is CASKVGTGTYEQYF. The DNA for the CDR3 is TGTGCCAGCAAGGTTGGGACAGGGACCTACGAGCAGTACTTC. This chain uses TRBV28 with TRBJ2-7; TRBD1 matches 9 bases. V was pared by 7 bases and J by 2 bases, with 6 bases of the junction left unmatched. The CDR3 is made up of 14 amino acids. Germline V gives CDR1 MDHEN, CDR2 SYDVKM.